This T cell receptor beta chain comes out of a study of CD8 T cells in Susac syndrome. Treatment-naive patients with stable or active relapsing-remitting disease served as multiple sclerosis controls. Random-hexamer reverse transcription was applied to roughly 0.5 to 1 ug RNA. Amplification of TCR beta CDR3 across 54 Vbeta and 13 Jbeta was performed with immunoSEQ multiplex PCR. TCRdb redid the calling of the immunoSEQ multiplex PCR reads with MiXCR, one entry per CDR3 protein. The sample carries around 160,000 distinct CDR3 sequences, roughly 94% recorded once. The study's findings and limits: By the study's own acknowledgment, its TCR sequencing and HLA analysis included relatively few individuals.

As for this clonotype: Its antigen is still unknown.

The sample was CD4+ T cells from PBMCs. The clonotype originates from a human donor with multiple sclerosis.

The CDR3 DNA is TGTGCCTGGAGTTCCTGGACAGGGCACAGGGCCCAGTACTTC. As protein: CAWSSWTGHRAQYF. The chain uses TRBV30 and TRBJ2-5; 8 bases line up with TRBD1. The V and J ends lost 2 bases and 9 bases, in that order; junction bases with no gene match: 11. The CDR3 has 14 amino acids. The germline V gene encodes CDR1 GTSNPN and CDR2 SVGIG (reference sequence).